The 27 T cell receptor beta chains given below trace back to one sample, sequenced in a study of radiotherapy plus CTLA-4 blockade in lung cancer. TCRdb's table, derived via immunoSEQ multiplex PCR, lists solely in-frame clones and lacks some. The table lists 80,000 or so clones, 78% of them singletons, with 4% in the top ten. Here the sequenced sample was peripheral blood, taken from a patient treated with radiotherapy plus ipilimumab. The receptors shown here come from a human donor with non-small cell lung cancer who had a partial response to radiotherapy plus ipilimumab. Some clones in this sample may be carry-over from other donors' samples.

The chain carries TRBV28 and TRBJ1-4; TRBD1 aligns across 7 bases. V gave up 11 bases and J gave up 4 bases; unmatched junction bases: 4. The CDR3 covers 12 residues. Germline V gene sequence: CDR1 MDHEN, CDR2 SYDVKM. The CDR3 region has the DNA TGTGCCGTGGGACAGATTAATGAAAAACTGTTTTTT. This codes for CAVGQINEKLFF.

This clone showed up just once. The sample holds other DNA sequences that translate to the same CDR3. The chain carries TRBV21-1 and TRBJ2-2; TRBD2, as called in the table, went unchecked against the DNA. TRBV21-1 is classified as a pseudogene. This CDR3 comprises 20 residues. Here the CDR3 reads CASSTRQERAGVDVIGELFF. In nucleotides, the CDR3 is TGTGCCAGCAGCACCCGACAGGAGCGGGCGGGAGTGGATGTGATCGGGGAGCTGTTTTTT.

The chain couples TRBV19 to TRBJ1-5; TRBD1 matches 9 bases. Germline-derived CDR1 and CDR2 are LNHDA and SQIVND (reference sequence). Unmatched junction bases numbered 13, after V lost 4 bases and J lost 6 bases. This CDR3 is 17 amino acids long. CDR3 DNA sequence: TGTGCCAGTAGTACAACCCGCCGGGACAGGGAATTTCAGCCCCAGCATTTT. This codes for CASSTTRRDREFQPQHF.

The chain carries TRBV15 and TRBJ2-1; 7 bases align to TRBD1. Trimming removed 5 bases from V and 8 bases from J; junction bases left unmatched: 9. CDR1 is LNHNV and CDR2 is YYDKDF in the germline V gene (reference sequence). The CDR3 runs to 14 residues. The CDR3 bases are TGTGCCACCAGCTTAAACCAGGGGGTCTATGAGCAGTTCTTC. Its protein is CATSLNQGVYEQFF.

V usage is TRBV7-9 and J usage is TRBJ2-7, with 7 bases that match TRBD1. V shed 5 bases, J shed 2 bases, and the junction held 6 bases outside the gene matches. Per germline, CDR1 SEHNR and CDR2 FQNEAQ (reference sequence). This CDR3 region has 14 residues. Here the CDR3 reads CASSLGTATYEQYF. In DNA form, the CDR3 reads TGTGCCAGCAGCCTCGGGACAGCTACCTACGAGCAGTACTTC.

The CDR3 protein is CASSAQGALYGYTF. For the CDR3, the DNA is TGTGCCAGCAGTGCCCAGGGGGCGCTCTATGGCTACACCTTC. This chain uses TRBV6-1 with TRBJ1-2; 8 bases map to TRBD1. This CDR3 contains 14 residues. Germline V gene lookup returns CDR1 MNHNS and CDR2 SASEGT. The J segment lost 4 bases and the V segment lost 4 bases, leaving 5 bases of the junction unmatched.

The DNA of the CDR3 is TGTGCCAGCAGCTTAGATTTGAGGGCGGCTCTGAGCTCCTACAATGAGCAGTTCTTC. This sequence encodes CASSLDLRAALSSYNEQFF. The chain employs TRBV7-6 and TRBJ2-1, with D tentatively TRBD2 (5 bases). The germline CDR1 and CDR2 sequences are SGHVS and FNYEAQ. This CDR3 contains 19 residues. Deletions cut 1 base from V and 0 bases from J, with 19 bases between.

The sample holds one count of this clone. V gene TRBV11-3 combines with J gene TRBJ2-7; maybe TRBD2 (7 bases). Germline V gives CDR1 SGHNT, CDR2 YENEEA. CDR3 length equals 14 residues. With 5 bases removed from V and 4 bases from J, the gap between germline ends came to 15 bases. CDR3 sequence reads: CASSRTGRGYEQYF. CDR3 DNA: TGTGCCAGCAGCCGTACAGGGAGGGGATACGAGCAGTACTTC.

The chain carries TRBV7-2 and TRBJ2-7; weak D call: TRBD2 (6 bases). The ends were cut back, 1 base at V and 2 bases at J, with 18 bases in the middle. Germline-derived CDR1 and CDR2 are SGHTA and FQGNSA. The CDR3 is made up of 17 amino acids. The CDR3 sequence: CASSLGGRERYPYEQYF. The CDR3 bases are TGTGCCAGCAGCTTAGGGGGACGGGAGCGATATCCCTACGAGCAGTACTTC.

The V and J genes are TRBV5-8 and TRBJ2-5, with 9 bases that match TRBD1. Germline CDR1 is SGHTS and CDR2 is YDEGEE. The V and J ends lost 6 bases and 5 bases, in that order; junction bases with no gene match: 14. This CDR3 contains 16 residues. The CDR3 coding sequence is TGTGCCAGCACCCAAGGTACAGGGGGCGTTAGCGAGACCCAGTACTTC. This gives the protein CASTQGTGGVSETQYF.

The V and J genes are TRBV5-1 and TRBJ2-7; 8 bases map to TRBD1. J lost 2 bases, V lost 4 bases, and 11 bases had no gene match. Per germline, CDR1 SGHRS and CDR2 YFSETQ. This CDR3 has 16 residues. CDR3 DNA: TGCGCCAGCAGCCGTGGGTCAGGGGGCCTTACCTACGAGCAGTACTTC. This translates into CASSRGSGGLTYEQYF.

This sequence joins TRBV6-1 and TRBJ2-1; a weak D match, TRBD1 (6 bases). The germline V gene has CDR1 MNHNS and CDR2 SASEGT. V lost 5 bases and J lost 1, with 12 bases in between. CDR3 length equals 15 residues. The CDR3 here is CASSPNRVSYNEQFF. Written as DNA, the CDR3 is TGTGCCAGCAGTCCTAACAGGGTATCCTACAATGAGCAGTTCTTC.

The chain couples TRBV20-1 to TRBJ2-1; 9 nucleotides match TRBD2. Trimming removed 8 bases from V and 10 bases from J; junction bases left unmatched: 6. CDR1 is DFQATT, CDR2 SNEGSKA, per germline (reference sequence). This CDR3 has 11 amino acids. CDR3 DNA sequence: TGCAGTTCAGCGGGGGGCGGAGAGCAGTTCTTC. Protein product: CSSAGGGEQFF.

This clone occurred once. The V call is TRBV5-4, the J call TRBJ2-1; weak D call: TRBD2 (5 bases). The CDR3 consists of 15 residues. Germline lookup yields CDR1 SGHNT and CDR2 YYREEE (reference sequence). The germline V and J ends were trimmed by 1 base and 0 bases, with 8 bases remaining between them. CDR3 protein: CASSLRGGSYNEQFF. For the CDR3, the DNA is TGTGCCAGCAGCTTGCGGGGTGGCTCCTACAATGAGCAGTTCTTC.

This clone was found a few times. The V and J genes are TRBV30 and TRBJ2-1; the match to TRBD2 covers 13 bases. This CDR3 region has 23 residues. With 2 bases clipped from V and 3 bases from J, the junction kept 25 bases outside the gene matches. CDR1 and CDR2 from the germline V gene are GTSNPN and SVGIG (reference sequence). The CDR3 coding sequence is TGTGCCTGGAGTATCCCCTGGCAAAAAACGGGACTAGCGGGGAAAGGGGGCTACAATGAGCAGTTCTTC. It yields the protein CAWSIPWQKTGLAGKGGYNEQFF.

The chain carries TRBV6-1 and TRBJ2-6, with 7 bases aligning to TRBD2. V lost 6 bases and J lost 0; bases outside the gene matches: 2. Per the germline V gene, CDR1 is MNHNS and CDR2 is SASEGT. The CDR3 sequence is 15 residues long. The CDR3 nucleotides are TGTGCCAGCAGGGGAGGGTCCTCTGGGGCCAACGTCCTGACTTTC. Translation: CASRGGSSGANVLTF.

In its sample, this clone is medium-sized (0.01 to 0.1%). V gene TRBV6-1 combines with J gene TRBJ1-5, with D possibly matching TRBD1 (5 bases). V was shortened by 8 bases and J by 0 bases, with 11 bases between the two germline ends. The CDR3 is made up of 14 amino acids. The germline V gene encodes CDR1 MNHNS and CDR2 SASEGT. The CDR3 bases are TGTGCCAGCGCGGACACTTATAGCAATCAGCCCCAGCATTTT. Its protein product is CASADTYSNQPQHF.

This clone is categorized as medium-sized. This chain joins TRBV19 and TRBJ1-5; D remains ambiguous. Germline V gene sequence: CDR1 LNHDA, CDR2 SQIVND (reference sequence). The CDR3 totals 14 residues. Trimming took 8 bases from V and 1 from J, leaving 12 bases between them. In nucleotides, the CDR3 is TGTGCCAGTCAGAAGGGAGAAAGCAATCAGCCCCAGCATTTT. Amino acid sequence: CASQKGESNQPQHF.

In nucleotides, the CDR3 is TGTGCCAGCAGCCCCGATCGGTGGGGCGGGGGGGCCTCAGATGAGCAGTTCTTC. Residues: CASSPDRWGGGASDEQFF. The chain combines TRBV7-3 with TRBJ2-1; 9 nucleotides line up with TRBD2. The junction had 19 bases not matched to a gene; V was cut back by 5 bases and J by 8 bases. This CDR3 has 18 residues. Germline values: CDR1 SGHTA, CDR2 FQGTGA.

The chain carries TRBV18 and TRBJ1-1, with D maybe TRBD1 (5 bases). V gave up 3 bases and J gave up 6 bases, with 8 bases separating them. The germline V gene has CDR1 KGHSH and CDR2 LQKENI. This CDR3 has 12 residues. The DNA for the CDR3 is TGTGCCAGCTCACCTGCGGGGGCTGAAGCTTTCTTT. Amino acid sequence: CASSPAGAEAFF.

The chain combines TRBV6-5 with TRBJ2-7; the match to TRBD1 covers 10 bases. V trimming: 0 bases; J trimming: 9 bases; junction bases outside the gene matches: 8. The CDR3 has 15 amino acids. The germline gives CDR1 MNHEY, CDR2 SVGAGI. Here the CDR3 DNA reads TGTGCCAGCAGTTACTCACGGGACAGGGGCGCTGGGCAGTACTTC. This sequence encodes CASSYSRDRGAGQYF.

The J gene is TRBJ2-3, the V gene TRBV7-9; 11 bases map to TRBD2. Germline CDR1 SEHNR, CDR2 FQNEAQ (reference sequence). The CDR3 runs 14 residues. V shed 3 bases, J shed 6 bases, and the junction held 2 bases outside the gene matches. CDR3 in amino acids: CASSFSGGADTQYF. The CDR3 DNA follows: TGTGCCAGCAGCTTTAGCGGGGGGGCGGATACGCAGTATTTT.

The CDR3 sequence is CASRLAGGTDTQYF. In DNA, the CDR3 is TGTGCCAGCAGGCTAGCGGGAGGGACAGATACGCAGTATTTT. The V call is TRBV28, the J call TRBJ2-3; TRBD2 agrees at 12 bases. Germline lookup yields CDR1 MDHEN and CDR2 SYDVKM. V was pared by 6 bases and J by 3 bases, with 1 base of the junction left unmatched. This CDR3 contains 14 residues.

The gene calls are TRBV6-6 and TRBJ2-3; weak D call: TRBD1 (6 bases). The germline V and J ends were trimmed by 7 bases and 0 bases, with 14 bases remaining between them. Germline assignment: CDR1 MNHNY and CDR2 SVGAGI (reference sequence). The CDR3 totals 15 residues. The CDR3 region has the DNA TGTGCCAGCATCAACCGGGACATCAGCACAGATACGCAGTATTTT. Encoded protein: CASINRDISTDTQYF.

The chain joins TRBV27 to TRBJ1-5, with D maybe TRBD1 (5 bases). Germline values: CDR1 MNHEY, CDR2 SMNVEV (reference sequence). Trimming pared 1 base from V and 5 bases from J, leaving 9 bases between. The CDR3 has 14 residues. This chain's CDR3 is CASSLWGVDQPQHF. The DNA for the CDR3 is TGTGCCAGCAGTTTATGGGGGGTCGATCAGCCCCAGCATTTT.

The chain combines TRBV5-4 with TRBJ1-2; 8 positions match TRBD1. The CDR3 is 15 residues long. Germline-derived CDR1 and CDR2 are SGHNT and YYREEE (reference sequence). The V and J ends lost 4 bases and 3 bases, in that order; junction bases with no gene match: 8. The CDR3 sequence is CASSHRQGRYYGYTF. CDR3 DNA: TGTGCCAGCAGCCACCGACAGGGGAGGTACTATGGCTACACCTTC.

This chain connects TRBV2 to TRBJ1-2; no clear D. The V gene lost 7 bases and the J gene lost 0 bases, with 9 bases spanning the gap. Germline V lookup: CDR1 SNHLY, CDR2 FYNNEI. The CDR3 has 13 amino acids. The CDR3 loop is CASIEGPNYGYTF. The CDR3, as DNA: TGTGCCAGCATCGAGGGCCCTAACTATGGCTACACCTTC.